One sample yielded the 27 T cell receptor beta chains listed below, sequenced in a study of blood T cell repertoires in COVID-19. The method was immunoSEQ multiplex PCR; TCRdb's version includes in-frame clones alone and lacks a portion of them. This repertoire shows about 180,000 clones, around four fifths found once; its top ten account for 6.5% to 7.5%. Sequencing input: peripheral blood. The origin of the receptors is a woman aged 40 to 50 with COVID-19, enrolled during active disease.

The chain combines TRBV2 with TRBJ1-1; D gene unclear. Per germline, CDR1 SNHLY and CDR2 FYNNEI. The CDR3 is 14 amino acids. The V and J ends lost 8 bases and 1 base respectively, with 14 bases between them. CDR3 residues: CASVFRFGNTEAFF. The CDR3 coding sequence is TGTGCCAGCGTTTTCCGCTTCGGGAACACTGAAGCTTTCTTT. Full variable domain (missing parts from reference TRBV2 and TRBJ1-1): EPEVTQTPSHQVTQMGQEVILRCVPISNHLYFYWYRQILGQKVEFLVSFYNNEISEKSEIFDDQFSVERPDGSNFTLKIRSTKLEDSAMYFCASVFRFGNTEAFFGQGTRLTVV.

The CDR3 DNA reads TGTGCCAGTAGTATAGCAACATGGAATGAGCAGTTCTTC. Translation gives CASSIATWNEQFF. The chain combines TRBV19 with TRBJ2-1, with D unresolved. Germline loops: CDR1 LNHDA, CDR2 SQIVND (reference sequence). V was pared by 1 base and J by 7 bases, with 8 bases between. The CDR3 extends over 13 amino acids.

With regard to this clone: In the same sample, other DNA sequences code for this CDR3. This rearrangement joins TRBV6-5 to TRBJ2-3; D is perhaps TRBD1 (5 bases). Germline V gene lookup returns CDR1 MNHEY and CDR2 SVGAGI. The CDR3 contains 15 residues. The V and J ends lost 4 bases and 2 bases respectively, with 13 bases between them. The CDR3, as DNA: TGTGCCAGCAGTTCGGACATCCTCCCCACAGATACGCAGTATTTT. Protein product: CASSSDILPTDTQYF.

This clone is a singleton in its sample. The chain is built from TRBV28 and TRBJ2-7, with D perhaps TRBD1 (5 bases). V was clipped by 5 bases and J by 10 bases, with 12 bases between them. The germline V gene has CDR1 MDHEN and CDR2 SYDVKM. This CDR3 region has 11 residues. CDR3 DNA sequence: TGTGCCAGCAGTGCCCCAGGGAAACAGTACTTC. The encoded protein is CASSAPGKQYF.

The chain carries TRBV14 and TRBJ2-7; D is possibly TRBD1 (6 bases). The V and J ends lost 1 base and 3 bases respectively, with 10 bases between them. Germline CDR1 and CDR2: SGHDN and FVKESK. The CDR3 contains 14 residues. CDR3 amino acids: CASSQARDNYEQYF. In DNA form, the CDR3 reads TGTGCCAGCAGCCAAGCTAGGGACAACTACGAGCAGTACTTC. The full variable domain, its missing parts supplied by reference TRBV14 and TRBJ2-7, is EAGVTQFPSHSVIEKGQTVTLRCDPISGHDNLYWYRRVMGKEIKFLLHFVKESKQDESGMPNNRFLAERTGGTYSTLKVQPAELEDSGVYFCASSQARDNYEQYFGPGTRLTVT.

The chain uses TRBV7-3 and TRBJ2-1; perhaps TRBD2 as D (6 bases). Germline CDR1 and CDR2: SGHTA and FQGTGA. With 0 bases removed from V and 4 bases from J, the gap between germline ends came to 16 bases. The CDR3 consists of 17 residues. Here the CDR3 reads CASSLTWDGRWYNEQFF. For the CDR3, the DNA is TGTGCCAGCAGCTTAACATGGGACGGGAGATGGTACAATGAGCAGTTCTTC.

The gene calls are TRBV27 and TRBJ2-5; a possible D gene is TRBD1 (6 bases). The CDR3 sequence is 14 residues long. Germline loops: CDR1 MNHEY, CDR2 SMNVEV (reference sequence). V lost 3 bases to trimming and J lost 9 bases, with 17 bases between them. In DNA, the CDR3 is TGTGCCAGCAGTTTCCAGCCAGGGGTGGGGGCCCAGTACTTC. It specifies CASSFQPGVGAQYF.

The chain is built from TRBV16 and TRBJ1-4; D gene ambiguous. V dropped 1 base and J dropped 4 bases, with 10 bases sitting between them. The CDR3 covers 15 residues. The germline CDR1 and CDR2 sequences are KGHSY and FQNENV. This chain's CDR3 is CASSQLGLINEKLFF. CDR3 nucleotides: TGTGCCAGCAGCCAATTGGGCCTGATTAATGAAAAACTGTTTTTT.

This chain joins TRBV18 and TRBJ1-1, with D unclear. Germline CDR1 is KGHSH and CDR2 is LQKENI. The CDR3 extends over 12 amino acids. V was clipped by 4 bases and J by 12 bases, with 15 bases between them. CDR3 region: CASSHESSKPFF. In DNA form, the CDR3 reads TGTGCCAGCTCACATGAGTCCTCGAAACCTTTCTTT.

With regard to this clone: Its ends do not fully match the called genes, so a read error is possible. CDR3 in amino acids: CASSGEGHSGF. For the CDR3, the DNA is TGTGCCAGCAGCGGGGAGGGTCATAGCGGCTTC. V gene TRBV28 combines with J gene TRBJ2-7; 7 bases align to TRBD2. Germline V gives CDR1 MDHEN, CDR2 SYDVKM. This CDR3 has 11 amino acids.

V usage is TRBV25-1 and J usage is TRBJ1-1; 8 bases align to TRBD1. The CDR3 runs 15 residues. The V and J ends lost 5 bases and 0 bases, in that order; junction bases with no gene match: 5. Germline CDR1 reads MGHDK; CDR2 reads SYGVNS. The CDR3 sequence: CASSLRTGMNTEAFF. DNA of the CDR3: TGTGCCAGCAGTCTTCGGACAGGGATGAACACTGAAGCTTTCTTT.

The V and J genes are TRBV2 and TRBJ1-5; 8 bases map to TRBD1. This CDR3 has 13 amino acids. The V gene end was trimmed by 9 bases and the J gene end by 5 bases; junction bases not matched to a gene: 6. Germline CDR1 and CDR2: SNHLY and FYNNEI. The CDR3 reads CARRQGTDQPQHF. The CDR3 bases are TGTGCCAGAAGACAGGGGACCGATCAGCCCCAGCATTTT.

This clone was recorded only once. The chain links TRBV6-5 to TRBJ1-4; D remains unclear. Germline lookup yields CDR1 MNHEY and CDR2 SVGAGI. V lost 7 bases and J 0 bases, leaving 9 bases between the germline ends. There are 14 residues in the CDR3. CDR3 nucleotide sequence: TGTGCCAGCACCCCGTATGCAACTAATGAAAAACTGTTTTTT. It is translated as CASTPYATNEKLFF.

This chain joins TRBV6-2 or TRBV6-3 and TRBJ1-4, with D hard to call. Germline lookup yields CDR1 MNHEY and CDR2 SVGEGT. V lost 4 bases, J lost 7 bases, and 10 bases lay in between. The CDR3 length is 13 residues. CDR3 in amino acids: CASSWSTGEKLFF. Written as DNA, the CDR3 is TGTGCCAGCAGTTGGAGTACGGGTGAAAAACTGTTTTTT.

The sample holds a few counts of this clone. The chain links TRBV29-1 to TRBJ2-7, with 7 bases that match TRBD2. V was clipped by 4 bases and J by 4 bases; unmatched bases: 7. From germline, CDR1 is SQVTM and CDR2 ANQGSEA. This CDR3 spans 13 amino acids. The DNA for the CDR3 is TGCAGCGTTGGCAACGGGGACTATTACGAGCAGTACTTC. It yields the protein CSVGNGDYYEQYF.

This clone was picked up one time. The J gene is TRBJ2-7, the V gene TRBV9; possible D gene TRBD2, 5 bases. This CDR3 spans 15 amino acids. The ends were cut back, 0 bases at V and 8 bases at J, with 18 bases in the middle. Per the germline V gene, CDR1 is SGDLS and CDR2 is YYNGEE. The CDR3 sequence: CASSVARAETTQQYF. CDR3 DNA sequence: TGTGCCAGCAGCGTAGCTAGGGCGGAGACTACGCAGCAGTACTTC.

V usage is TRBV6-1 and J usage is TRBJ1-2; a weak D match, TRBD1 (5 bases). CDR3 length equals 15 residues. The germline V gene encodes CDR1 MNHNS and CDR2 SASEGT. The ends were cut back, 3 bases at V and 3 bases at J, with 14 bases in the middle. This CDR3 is CASSDLEGRHYGYTF. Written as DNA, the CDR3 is TGTGCCAGCAGTGATCTGGAGGGGAGACACTATGGCTACACCTTC.

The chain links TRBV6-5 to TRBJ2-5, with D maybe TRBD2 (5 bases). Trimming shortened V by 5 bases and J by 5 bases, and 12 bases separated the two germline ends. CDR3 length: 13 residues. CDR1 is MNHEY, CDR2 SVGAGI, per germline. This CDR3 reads CASSRADGETQYF. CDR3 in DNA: TGTGCCAGCAGTCGAGCGGATGGTGAGACCCAGTACTTC.

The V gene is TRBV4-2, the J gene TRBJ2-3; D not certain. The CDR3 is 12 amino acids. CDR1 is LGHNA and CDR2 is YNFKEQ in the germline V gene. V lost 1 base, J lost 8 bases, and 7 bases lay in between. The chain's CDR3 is CASSQAPSTQYF. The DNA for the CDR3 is TGTGCCAGCAGCCAAGCCCCTTCTACGCAGTATTTT.

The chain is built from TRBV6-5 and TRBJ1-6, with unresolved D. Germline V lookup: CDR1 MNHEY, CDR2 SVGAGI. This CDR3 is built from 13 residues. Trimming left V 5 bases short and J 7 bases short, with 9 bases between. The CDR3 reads CASSTRYNSPLHF. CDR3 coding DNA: TGTGCCAGCAGTACAAGATACAATTCACCCCTCCACTTT.

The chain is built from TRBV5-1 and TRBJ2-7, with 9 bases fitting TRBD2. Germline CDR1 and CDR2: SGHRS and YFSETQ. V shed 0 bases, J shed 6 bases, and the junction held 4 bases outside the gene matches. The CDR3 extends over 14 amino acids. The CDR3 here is CASSLEGLATEQYF. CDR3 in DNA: TGCGCCAGCAGCTTGGAGGGACTAGCCACCGAGCAGTACTTC.

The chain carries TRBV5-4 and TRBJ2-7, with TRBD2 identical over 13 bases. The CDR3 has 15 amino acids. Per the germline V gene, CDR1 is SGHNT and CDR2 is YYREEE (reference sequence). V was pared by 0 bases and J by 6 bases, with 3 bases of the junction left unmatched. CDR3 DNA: TGTGCCAGCAGCTTGGGACTAGCGGGAGGTTCCGAGCAGTACTTC. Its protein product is CASSLGLAGGSEQYF.

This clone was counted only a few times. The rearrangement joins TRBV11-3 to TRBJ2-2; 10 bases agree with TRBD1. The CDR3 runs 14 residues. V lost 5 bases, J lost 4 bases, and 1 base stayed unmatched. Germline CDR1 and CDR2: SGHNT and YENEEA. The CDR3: CASSRTGGTGELFF. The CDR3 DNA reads TGTGCCAGCAGCCGGACAGGGGGCACCGGGGAGCTGTTTTTT.

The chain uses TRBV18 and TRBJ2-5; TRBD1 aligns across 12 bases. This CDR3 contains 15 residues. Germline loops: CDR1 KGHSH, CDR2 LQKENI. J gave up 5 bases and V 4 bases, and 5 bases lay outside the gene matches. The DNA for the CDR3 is TGTGCCAGCTCACTCGGGACAGGGGGCTTGGAGACCCAGTACTTC. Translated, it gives CASSLGTGGLETQYF.

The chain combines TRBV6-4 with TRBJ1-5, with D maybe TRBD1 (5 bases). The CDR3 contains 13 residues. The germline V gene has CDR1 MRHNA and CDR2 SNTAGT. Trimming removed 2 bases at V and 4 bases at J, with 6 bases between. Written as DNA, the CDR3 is TGTGCCAGCAGTGACCGGACAAATCAGCCCCAGCATTTT. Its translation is CASSDRTNQPQHF.

The CDR3 spells CASSTFQGAYNEQFF. For the CDR3, the DNA is TGTGCCAGCAGCACCTTCCAGGGGGCCTACAATGAGCAGTTCTTC. The V gene is TRBV27, the J gene TRBJ2-1; the match to TRBD1 covers 7 bases. Germline V CDR1 and CDR2: MNHEY, SMNVEV (reference sequence). The V gene end was trimmed by 6 bases and the J gene end by 2 bases; junction bases not matched to a gene: 7. This CDR3 is built from 15 residues.

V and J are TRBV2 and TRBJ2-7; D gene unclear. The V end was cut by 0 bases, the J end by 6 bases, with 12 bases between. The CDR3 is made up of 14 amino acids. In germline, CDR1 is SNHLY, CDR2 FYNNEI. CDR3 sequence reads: CASSEALGVREQYF. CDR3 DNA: TGTGCCAGCAGTGAAGCGCTAGGAGTCCGCGAGCAGTACTTC.